The 14 T cell receptor beta chains presented below share a single source sample, sequenced in a study of patients and donors after allogeneic stem cell transplantation. TCRdb itself ran the RT-PCR reads through MiXCR, one entry per CDR3 protein. The table records about 960,000 distinct CDR3 sequences, about 20% of them present only once. Sequencing was done on a sample of blood, either unsorted or a sorted T cell fraction (not recorded which). The receptors here all came from a human donor who was either an allogeneic HSCT recipient or a stem cell or donor lymphocyte infusion donor (not recorded which). It is not recorded whose cells these are; they may come from a transplant donor.

V gene TRBV25-1 combines with J gene TRBJ1-2, with TRBD1 identical over 8 bases. V trimming: 10 bases; J trimming: 8 bases; junction bases outside the gene matches: 9. The CDR3 totals 12 residues. Looked up from germline, CDR1 is MGHDK and CDR2 is SYGVNS. The CDR3 sequence: CATLGQGEGYTF. The CDR3 region has the DNA TGTGCCACTCTCGGACAGGGAGAAGGCTACACCTTC.

The chain is built from TRBV7-8 and TRBJ2-1; D gene unclear. There are 17 residues in the CDR3. Trimming stripped 0 bases from V and 0 bases from J, with 12 bases between. CDR1 SGHVS and CDR2 FQNEAQ come from the germline V gene. The CDR3 spells CASSLATRASSYNEQFF. CDR3 nucleotides: TGTGCCAGCAGCTTAGCTACTCGCGCGAGCTCCTACAATGAGCAGTTCTTC.

This rearrangement joins TRBV29-1 to TRBJ1-1, with 10 bases that match TRBD1. The CDR3 is made up of 13 amino acids. Germline V CDR1 and CDR2: SQVTM, ANQGSEA. The V and J ends lost 7 bases and 3 bases, in that order; junction bases with no gene match: 5. In DNA form, the CDR3 reads TGCAGCGGTACGGACAGGGGGGACACTGAAGCTTTCTTT. Translation gives CSGTDRGDTEAFF.

This clonotype was seen ten or more times. This sequence joins TRBV6-5 and TRBJ1-3; D remains ambiguous. Between the trimmed V and J ends, which lost 4 bases and 0 bases, there was a span of 7 bases. Germline V lookup: CDR1 MNHEY, CDR2 SVGAGI. The CDR3 extends over 14 amino acids. CDR3 DNA sequence: TGTGCCAGCAGTTCAATGAGCTCTGGAAACACCATATATTTT. Protein: CASSSMSSGNTIYF.

The genes are TRBV6-1 and TRBJ2-5; 9 bases map to TRBD1. CDR1 and CDR2 (germline): MNHNS, SASEGT. J was trimmed by 5 bases and V by 6 bases; bases with no gene match: 7. The CDR3 is 14 residues long. For the CDR3, the DNA is TGTGCCAGCAGACCGGGACAGGGCAGGGAGACCCAGTACTTC. Protein product: CASRPGQGRETQYF.

This clonotype was found a few times. The J gene is TRBJ1-2, the V gene TRBV24-1; D might be TRBD1 (5 bases). The CDR3 contains 11 residues. Germline CDR1 and CDR2: KGHDR and SFDVKD. Deletions cut 9 bases from V and 6 bases from J, with 10 bases between. This CDR3 is CATQSGHGYTF. The CDR3, as DNA: TGTGCCACCCAGTCAGGGCATGGCTACACCTTC.

This clonotype was counted only a few times. The chain links TRBV7-9 to TRBJ2-7, with 7 bases that match TRBD1. The CDR3 consists of 14 residues. Germline values: CDR1 SEHNR, CDR2 FQNEAQ (reference sequence). V gave up 4 bases and J gave up 5 bases; unmatched junction bases: 8. The CDR3 spells CASSSRQGWHEQYF. CDR3 DNA sequence: TGTGCCAGCAGCTCCAGACAGGGTTGGCACGAGCAGTACTTC.

This clonotype was detected only a few times. The chain carries TRBV20-1 and TRBJ1-2, with D perhaps TRBD1 (6 bases). The length of the CDR3 is 13 residues. Deletions cut 5 bases from V and 4 bases from J, with 14 bases between. Germline V CDR1 and CDR2: DFQATT, SNEGSKA (reference sequence). CDR3 in amino acids: CSAAKTGSYGYTF. The CDR3 DNA follows: TGCAGTGCTGCAAAAACAGGGAGCTATGGCTACACCTTC.

There are a few counts of this clonotype. This chain links TRBV9 with TRBJ2-2; possibly TRBD2 for D (5 bases). In germline, CDR1 is SGDLS, CDR2 YYNGEE. V lost 4 bases and J 2 bases, leaving 12 bases between the germline ends. The CDR3 loop spans 15 amino acids. The CDR3 nucleotides are TGTGCCAGCAGCCCAGCAGCGGTAAACACCGGGGAGCTGTTTTTT. It is translated as CASSPAAVNTGELFF.

On this clonotype itself: An end of the junction differs from the germline gene, which may be a read error. The rearrangement links TRBV7-7 to TRBJ1-2, with unresolved D. The CDR3 contains 17 residues. CDR1 and CDR2 (germline): SSHAT, FNYEAQ (reference sequence). CDR3 residues: CASSRSGTHNGDYGYTF. The CDR3 DNA is TGTGCTAGCAGTCGCTCCGGAACCCACAACGGGGACTATGGCTACACCTTC.

V is TRBV30 and J is TRBJ1-5; D is possibly TRBD1 (6 bases). Trimming removed 8 bases from V and 2 bases from J, with 10 bases in between. The CDR3 sequence is 12 residues long. CDR1 and CDR2 (germline): GTSNPN, SVGIG (reference sequence). The CDR3 DNA is TGTGCCCTTAGACAGGGCAATCAGCCCCAGCATTTT. It encodes CALRQGNQPQHF.

This clonotype was counted between two and nine times. The chain links TRBV5-4 to TRBJ2-3, with 9 bases fitting TRBD1. The J segment lost 4 bases and the V segment lost 4 bases, leaving 10 bases of the junction unmatched. The germline CDR1 and CDR2 sequences are SGHNT and YYREEE (reference sequence). CDR3 length: 16 amino acids. In DNA form, the CDR3 reads TGTGCCAGCAGCGGGACCGCCACAGGGGGCCCAGATACGCAGTATTTT. Its translation: CASSGTATGGPDTQYF.

The chain couples TRBV4-1 to TRBJ2-5; D is possibly TRBD2 (6 bases). This CDR3 is 15 amino acids long. Germline V gene lookup returns CDR1 MGHRA and CDR2 YSYEKL. The V gene lost 0 bases and the J gene lost 2 bases, with 10 bases spanning the gap. The CDR3 spells CASSQDGAGQETQYF. The CDR3 DNA is TGCGCCAGCAGCCAAGATGGGGCGGGACAAGAGACCCAGTACTTC.

The chain recombines TRBV9 with TRBJ1-2, with 9 bases lining up with TRBD1. V shed 3 bases and J 8 bases; nucleotides not matched to a gene: 14. The CDR3 length is 16 residues. Germline lookup yields CDR1 SGDLS and CDR2 YYNGEE. In DNA form, the CDR3 reads TGTGCCAGCAGCGCGTACTCGGGACAGGGCCCCCAAGGCTACACCTTC. This sequence encodes CASSAYSGQGPQGYTF.